This T cell receptor (beta chain) was sequenced during a study of shared clonotypes between healthy human individuals. This clone was observed a handful of times. Some clones are missing from TCRdb's copy, which holds only in-frame ones; the method was immunoSEQ multiplex PCR. The data hold more than 850,000 clones, with 75% to 85% observed a single time. Germline values: CDR1 KGHSH, CDR2 LQKENI. CDR3 length: 13 residues. V gave up 7 bases and J gave up 1 base, with 10 bases separating them. The chain recombines TRBV18 with TRBJ1-1; D unresolved. Material for sequencing was memory CD4+ T cells from PBMCs. Subset described: CD45RA-negative fraction. The clonotype originates from a man between 18 and 29 years old in good health. Some clones in this sample may be carry-over from other donors' samples. The CDR3 reads CASFVHQNTEAFF. CDR3 sequence (DNA): TGTGCCAGCTTCGTACACCAGAACACTGAAGCTTTCTTT.